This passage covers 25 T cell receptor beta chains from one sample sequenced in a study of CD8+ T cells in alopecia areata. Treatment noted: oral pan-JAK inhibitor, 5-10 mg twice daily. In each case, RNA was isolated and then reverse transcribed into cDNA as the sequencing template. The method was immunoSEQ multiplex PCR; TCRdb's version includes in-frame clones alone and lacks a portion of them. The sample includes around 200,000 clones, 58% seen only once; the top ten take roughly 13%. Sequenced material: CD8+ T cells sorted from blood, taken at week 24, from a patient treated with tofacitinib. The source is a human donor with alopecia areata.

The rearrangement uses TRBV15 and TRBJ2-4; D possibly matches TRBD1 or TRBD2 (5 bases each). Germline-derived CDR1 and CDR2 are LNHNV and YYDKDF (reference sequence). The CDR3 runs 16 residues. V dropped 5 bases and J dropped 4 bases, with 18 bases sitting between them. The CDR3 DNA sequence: TGTGCCACCAGCGCTATCCCCCGGGACGGAAAAAACATTCAGTACTTC. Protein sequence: CATSAIPRDGKNIQYF.

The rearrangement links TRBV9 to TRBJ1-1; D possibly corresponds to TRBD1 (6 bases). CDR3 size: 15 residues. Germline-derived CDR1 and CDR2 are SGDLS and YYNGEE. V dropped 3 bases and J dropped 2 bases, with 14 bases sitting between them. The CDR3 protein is CASSAPEGENTEAFF. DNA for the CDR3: TGTGCCAGCAGCGCACCAGAGGGGGAAAACACTGAAGCTTTCTTT.

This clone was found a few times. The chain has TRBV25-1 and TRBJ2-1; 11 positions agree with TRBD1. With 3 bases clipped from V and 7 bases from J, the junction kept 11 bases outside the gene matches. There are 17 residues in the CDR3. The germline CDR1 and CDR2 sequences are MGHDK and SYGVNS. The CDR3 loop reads CASSEQNRDRGYNEQFF. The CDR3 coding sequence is TGTGCCAGCAGTGAGCAAAACCGGGACAGGGGGTATAATGAGCAGTTCTTC.

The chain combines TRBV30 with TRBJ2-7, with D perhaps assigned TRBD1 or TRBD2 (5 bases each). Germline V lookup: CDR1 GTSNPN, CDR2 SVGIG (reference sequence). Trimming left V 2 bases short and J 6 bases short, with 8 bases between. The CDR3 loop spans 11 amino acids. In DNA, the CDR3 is TGTGCCTGGAGTTCGGGGCGCGAGCAGTACTTC. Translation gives CAWSSGREQYF.

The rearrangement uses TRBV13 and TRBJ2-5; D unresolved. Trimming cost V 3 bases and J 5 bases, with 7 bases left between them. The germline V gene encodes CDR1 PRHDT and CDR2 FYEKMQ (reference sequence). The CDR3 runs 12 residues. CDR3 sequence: CASSFPDETQYF. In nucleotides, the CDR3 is TGTGCCAGCAGCTTCCCCGATGAGACCCAGTACTTC. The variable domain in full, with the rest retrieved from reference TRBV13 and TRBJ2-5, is AAGVIQSPRHLIKEKRETATLKCYPIPRHDTVYWYQQGPGQDPQFLISFYEKMQSDKGSIPDRFSAQQFSDYHSELNMSSLELGDSALYFCASSFPDETQYFGPGTRLLVL.

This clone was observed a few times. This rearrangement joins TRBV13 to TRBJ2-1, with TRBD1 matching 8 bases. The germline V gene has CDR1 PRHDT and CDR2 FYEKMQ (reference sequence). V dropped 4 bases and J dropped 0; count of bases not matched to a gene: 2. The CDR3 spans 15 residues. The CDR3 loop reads CASSSTGDSYNEQFF. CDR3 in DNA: TGTGCCAGCAGCTCGACAGGGGACTCCTACAATGAGCAGTTCTTC.

The CDR3: CSVEWVAGGNIEQFF. The CDR3 region has the DNA TGCAGCGTTGAATGGGTGGCAGGGGGAAACATTGAGCAGTTCTTC. This chain joins TRBV29-1 and TRBJ2-1, with 7 positions matching TRBD1. Germline V gives CDR1 SQVTM, CDR2 ANQGSEA. The length of the CDR3 is 15 residues. V was pared by 2 bases and J by 9 bases, with 13 bases of the junction left unmatched.

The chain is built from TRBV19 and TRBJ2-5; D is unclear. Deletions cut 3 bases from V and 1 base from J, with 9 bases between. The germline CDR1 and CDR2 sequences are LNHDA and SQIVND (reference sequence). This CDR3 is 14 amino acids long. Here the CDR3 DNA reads TGTGCCAGTAGTATCTGGCAGCCCCAAGAGACCCAGTACTTC. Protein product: CASSIWQPQETQYF.

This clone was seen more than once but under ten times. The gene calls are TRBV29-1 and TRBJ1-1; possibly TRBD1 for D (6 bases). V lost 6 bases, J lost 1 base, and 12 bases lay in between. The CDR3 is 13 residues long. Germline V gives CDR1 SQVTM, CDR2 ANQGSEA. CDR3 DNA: TGCAGCGTCGTGGGACACACGAACACTGAAGCTTTCTTT. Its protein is CSVVGHTNTEAFF. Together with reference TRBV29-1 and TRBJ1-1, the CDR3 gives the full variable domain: SAVISQKPSRDICQRGTSLTIQCQVDSQVTMMFWYRQQPGQSLTLIATANQGSEATYESGFVIDKFPISRPNLTFSTLTVSNMSPEDSSIYLCSVVGHTNTEAFFGQGTRLTVV.

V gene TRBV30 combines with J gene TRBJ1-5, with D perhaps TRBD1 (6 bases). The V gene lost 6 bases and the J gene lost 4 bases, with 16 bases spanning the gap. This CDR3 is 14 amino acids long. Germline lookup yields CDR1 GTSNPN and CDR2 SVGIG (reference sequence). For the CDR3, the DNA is TGTGCCTGTACTACAGGGAATTCAAATCAGCCCCAGCATTTT. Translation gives CACTTGNSNQPQHF.

DNA of the CDR3: TGTGCCAGCTCATCTCGGACAGCCGAAGCTTTCTTT. This encodes CASSSRTAEAFF. The rearrangement joins TRBV18 to TRBJ1-1; D may be TRBD1 (6 bases). This CDR3 is built from 12 residues. Germline V CDR1 and CDR2: KGHSH, LQKENI. V gave up 5 bases and J gave up 8 bases, with 12 bases separating them.

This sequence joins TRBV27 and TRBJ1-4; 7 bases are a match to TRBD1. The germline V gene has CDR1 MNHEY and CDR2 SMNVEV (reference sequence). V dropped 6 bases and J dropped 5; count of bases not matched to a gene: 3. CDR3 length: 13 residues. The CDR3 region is CASRGQRNEKLFF. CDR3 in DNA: TGTGCCAGCAGGGGACAGAGGAATGAAAAACTGTTTTTT.

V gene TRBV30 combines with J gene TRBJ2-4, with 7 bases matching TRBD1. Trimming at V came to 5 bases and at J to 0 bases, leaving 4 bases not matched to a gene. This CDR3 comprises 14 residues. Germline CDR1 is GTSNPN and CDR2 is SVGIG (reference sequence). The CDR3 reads CAWQQGIAKNIQYF. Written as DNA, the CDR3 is TGTGCCTGGCAACAGGGGATAGCCAAAAACATTCAGTACTTC.

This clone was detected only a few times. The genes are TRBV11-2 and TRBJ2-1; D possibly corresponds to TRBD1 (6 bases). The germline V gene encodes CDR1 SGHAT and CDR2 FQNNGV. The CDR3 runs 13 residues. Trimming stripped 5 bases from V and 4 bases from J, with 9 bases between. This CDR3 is CASSVTGYNEQFF. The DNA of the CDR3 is TGTGCCAGCAGCGTAACAGGGTACAATGAGCAGTTCTTC.

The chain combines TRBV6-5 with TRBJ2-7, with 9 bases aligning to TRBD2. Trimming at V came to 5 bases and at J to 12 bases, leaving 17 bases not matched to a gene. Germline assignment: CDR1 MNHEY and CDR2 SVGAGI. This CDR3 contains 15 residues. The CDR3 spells CASSMRGGSGTAWYF. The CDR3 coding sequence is TGTGCCAGCAGTATGCGGGGGGGATCCGGGACGGCATGGTACTTC.

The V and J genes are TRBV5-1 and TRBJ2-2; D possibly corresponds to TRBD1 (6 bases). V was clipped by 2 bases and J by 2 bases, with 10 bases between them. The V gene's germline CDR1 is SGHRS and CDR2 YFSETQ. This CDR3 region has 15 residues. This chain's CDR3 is CASSFRQANTGELFF. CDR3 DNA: TGCGCCAGCAGCTTTAGACAGGCTAACACCGGGGAGCTGTTTTTT.

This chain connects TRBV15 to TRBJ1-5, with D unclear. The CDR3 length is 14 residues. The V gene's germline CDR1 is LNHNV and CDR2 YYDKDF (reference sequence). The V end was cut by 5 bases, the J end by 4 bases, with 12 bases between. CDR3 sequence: CATSLGRSNQPQHF. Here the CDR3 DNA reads TGTGCCACCAGCCTGGGGAGGTCAAATCAGCCCCAGCATTTT.

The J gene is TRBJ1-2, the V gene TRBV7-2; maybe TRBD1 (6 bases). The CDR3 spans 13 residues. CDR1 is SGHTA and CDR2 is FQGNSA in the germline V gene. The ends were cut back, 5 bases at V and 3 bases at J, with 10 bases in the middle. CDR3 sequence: CASSPQGYYGYTF. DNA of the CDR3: TGTGCCAGCAGCCCGCAGGGGTACTATGGCTACACCTTC.

The CDR3 loop reads CSVFGPLGNTEAFF. In DNA form, the CDR3 reads TGCAGCGTTTTTGGGCCGCTGGGGAACACTGAAGCTTTCTTT. The rearrangement links TRBV29-1 to TRBJ1-1; D unclear. Germline CDR1 is SQVTM and CDR2 is ANQGSEA. There are 14 residues in the CDR3. V was pared by 5 bases and J by 1 base, with 14 bases between.

The DNA for the CDR3 is TGTGCCAGCAGTGAGACGACGGGGACAGGATATAATTCACCCCTCCACTTT. This translates into CASSETTGTGYNSPLHF. J is TRBJ1-6 and V is TRBV2; 8 nucleotides line up with TRBD1. After removal of 3 bases from V and 4 bases from J, the junction contained 8 bases not matched to a gene. CDR3 length: 17 residues. The germline V gene has CDR1 SNHLY and CDR2 FYNNEI. The full variable domain, with the rest looked up from reference TRBV2 and TRBJ1-6, is EPEVTQTPSHQVTQMGQEVILRCVPISNHLYFYWYRQILGQKVEFLVSFYNNEISEKSEIFDDQFSVERPDGSNFTLKIRSTKLEDSAMYFCASSETTGTGYNSPLHFGNGTRLTVT.

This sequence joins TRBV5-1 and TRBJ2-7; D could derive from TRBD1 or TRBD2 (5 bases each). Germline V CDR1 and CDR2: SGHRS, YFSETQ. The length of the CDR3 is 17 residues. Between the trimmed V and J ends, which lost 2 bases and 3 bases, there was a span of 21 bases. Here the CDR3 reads CASSFSEAGFGGYEQYF. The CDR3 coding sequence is TGCGCCAGCAGCTTCAGTGAGGCTGGCTTTGGGGGCTACGAGCAGTACTTC. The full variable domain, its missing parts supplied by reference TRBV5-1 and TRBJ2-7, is KAGVTQTPRYLIKTRGQQVTLSCSPISGHRSVSWYQQTPGQGLQFLFEYFSETQRNKGNFPGRFSGRQFSNSRSEMNVSTLELGDSALYLCASSFSEAGFGGYEQYFGPGTRLTVT.

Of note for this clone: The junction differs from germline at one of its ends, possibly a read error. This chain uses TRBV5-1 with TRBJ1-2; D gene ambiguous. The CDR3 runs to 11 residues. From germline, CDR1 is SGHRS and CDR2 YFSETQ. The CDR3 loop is CASSTNNGYTF. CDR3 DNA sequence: TGCGCCAGCAGTACTAACAATGGCTACACCTTC.

CDR3 sequence reads: CSVGPRGGYLPNYGYTF. CDR3 nucleotide sequence: TGCAGCGTTGGGCCGCGGGGGGGGTACCTACCAAACTATGGCTACACCTTC. The J gene is TRBJ1-2, the V gene TRBV29-1, with a possible D match to TRBD1 (5 bases). Germline-derived CDR1 and CDR2 are SQVTM and ANQGSEA. CDR3 length: 17 residues. Trimming left V 4 bases short and J 2 bases short, with 23 bases between.

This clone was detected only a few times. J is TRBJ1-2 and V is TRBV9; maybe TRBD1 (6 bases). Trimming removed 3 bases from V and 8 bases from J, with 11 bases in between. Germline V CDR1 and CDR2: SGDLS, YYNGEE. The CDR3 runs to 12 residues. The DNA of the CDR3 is TGTGCCAGCAGCGGCTACAGGGAGGGCTACACCTTC. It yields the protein CASSGYREGYTF. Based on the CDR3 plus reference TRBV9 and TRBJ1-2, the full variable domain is DSGVTQTPKHLITATGQRVTLRCSPRSGDLSVYWYQQSLDQGLQFLIQYYNGEERAKGNILERFSAQQFPDLHSELNLSSLELGDSALYFCASSGYREGYTFGSGTRLTVV.

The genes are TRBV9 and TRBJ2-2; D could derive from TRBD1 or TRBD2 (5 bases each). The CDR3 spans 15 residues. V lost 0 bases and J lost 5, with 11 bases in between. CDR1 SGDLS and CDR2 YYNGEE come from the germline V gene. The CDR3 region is CASSVAGTGTGELFF. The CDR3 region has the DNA TGTGCCAGCAGCGTAGCCGGGACGGGAACCGGGGAGCTGTTTTTT.